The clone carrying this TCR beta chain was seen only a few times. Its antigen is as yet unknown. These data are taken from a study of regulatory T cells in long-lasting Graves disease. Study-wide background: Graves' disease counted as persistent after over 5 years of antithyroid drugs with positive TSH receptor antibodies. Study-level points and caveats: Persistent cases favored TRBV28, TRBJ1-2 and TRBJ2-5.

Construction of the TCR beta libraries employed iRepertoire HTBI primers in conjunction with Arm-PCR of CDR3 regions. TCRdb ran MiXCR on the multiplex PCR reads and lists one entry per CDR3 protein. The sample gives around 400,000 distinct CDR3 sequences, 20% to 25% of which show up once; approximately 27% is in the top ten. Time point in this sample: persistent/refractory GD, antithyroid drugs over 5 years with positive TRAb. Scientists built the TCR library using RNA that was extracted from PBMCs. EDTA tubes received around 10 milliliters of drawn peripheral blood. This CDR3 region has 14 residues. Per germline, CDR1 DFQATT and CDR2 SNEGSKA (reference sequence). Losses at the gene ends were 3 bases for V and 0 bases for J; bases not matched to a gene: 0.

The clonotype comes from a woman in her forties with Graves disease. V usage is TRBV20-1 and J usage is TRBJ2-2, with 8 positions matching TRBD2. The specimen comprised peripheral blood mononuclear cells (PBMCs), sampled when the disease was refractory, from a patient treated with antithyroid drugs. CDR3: CSARGLANTGELFF. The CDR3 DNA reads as TGCAGTGCTAGGGGACTAGCGAACACCGGGGAGCTGTTTTTT.